The TCR beta chain under discussion was sequenced for a study of OX40 agonist ivuxolimab in advanced cancers. There are a few counts of this clone. TCRdb's copy holds only in-frame clones and misses some; the assay was immunoSEQ multiplex PCR. This table holds about 26,000 clones, over 60% found once. The sample consisted of CD4+ or CD8+ T cells sorted from blood, taken in a trial of the OX40 agonist ivuxolimab. The sequence was obtained from an adult with an advanced solid tumor such as melanoma, head and neck, liver or kidney cancer.

The CDR3 nucleotides read TGTGCCAGCAGTTACTCGGACAGGGTCCAGCCCCAGCATTTT. It is translated as CASSYSDRVQPQHF. The gene calls are TRBV6-6 and TRBJ1-5, with 8 bases fitting TRBD1. The CDR3 consists of 14 residues. Germline trimming cut 0 bases from V and 7 bases from J; bases unmatched to any gene: 2. The germline CDR1 and CDR2 sequences are MNHNY and SVGAGI (reference sequence).